This TCR beta chain was captured in a study of T cell repertoires in cytomegalovirus infection. Germline CDR1 and CDR2: MNHNY and SVGAGI (reference sequence). The CDR3 runs 13 residues. The V end was cut by 10 bases, the J end by 0 bases, with 10 bases between. TCRdb re-called the reads through MiXCR, storing one row per CDR3 protein. The repertoire includes roughly 80,000 distinct CDR3 sequences, about 24% of them detected once, and approximately 49% sits in the top ten. With regard to this clonotype: Its target is not known.

The TCR was taken from a human donor in good health (CMV status not recorded). Some clones in this sample may be carry-over from other donors' samples. V and J are TRBV6-6 and TRBJ1-5; a weak D match, TRBD1 (5 bases). Sequences were derived from CD8+ T cells from cultured PBMCs, sampled from culture after CMV antigen stimulation. Here the CDR3 reads CATQGYSNQPQHF. The DNA of the CDR3 is TGTGCCACCCAGGGCTATAGCAATCAGCCCCAGCATTTT.